This T cell receptor beta chain was documented in a study of OX40 agonist ivuxolimab in advanced cancers. Study-level background: Cancers in dose escalation were hepatocellular, melanoma, renal cell and head and neck. Two cutaneous melanoma patients and one hepatocellular carcinoma patient, three in all, had partial responses. Eligibility rules accepted prior anti-PD-1, anti-PD-L1 or anti-CTLA-4 therapy, and 35% to 40% had some.

Germline values: CDR1 MNHNS, CDR2 SASEGT. V gave up 3 bases and J gave up 0 bases, with 17 bases separating them. The CDR3 is 17 amino acids. Only one count was recorded for this clone. Antigen: not known. Profiling relied on immunoSEQ multiplex PCR, and the TCRdb table lists in-frame clones only, not all of them. The profile shows approximately 38,000 clones, 87% of them singletons. Study outcomes and limitations: At 0.1 to 3.0 mg/kg and by week 6, clonal expansion occurred in CD4+ and CD8+ blood T cells.

This sequence was found in an adult with an advanced solid tumor such as melanoma, head and neck, liver or kidney cancer. The sample in question was CD4+ or CD8+ T cells sorted from blood, obtained in a trial of the OX40 agonist ivuxolimab. The rearrangement links TRBV6-1 to TRBJ1-2; D may be TRBD1 (5 bases). In DNA form, the CDR3 reads TGTGCCAGCAGTGAGACAGAAAGCCAACCGACTAACTATGGCTACACCTTC. It codes for CASSETESQPTNYGYTF.